The rows below give T cell receptor beta chains drawn from one sample of a study of memory CD4+ T cells and cytomegalovirus serostatus. Clones were sequenced by immunoSEQ multiplex PCR, and TCRdb holds only the in-frame ones, with some missing. Seen here are 25,000 to 30,000 clones, around 76% observed once, and the top ten hold around 0.99%. Sequenced input: memory CD4+ T cells from blood. The receptors were sampled from an adult in good health and CMV-seronegative. CDR3s leave out the opening cysteine and the closing phenylalanine or tryptophan. Each record gives: V gene, J gene, CDR3 protein.

TRBV6-5	TRBJ2-1	ASSYSTSDASNEQF
TRBV2	TRBJ2-6	ASSRGQTGANVLT
TRBV5-4	TRBJ1-3	ASSSISSGNTIY
TRBV6-5	TRBJ2-1	ASSYGTVVREQF
TRBV6-5	TRBJ1-2	ASRPFQVPYGYT
TRBV4-2	TRBJ1-6	ASSQDPVGYNSPLH
TRBV7-2	TRBJ2-3	ASSLAGAGPTDTQY
TRBV20-1	TRBJ2-7	SAGTSYEQY
TRBV19	TRBJ2-5	ASTSLAGGPETQY
TRBV5-1	TRBJ2-7	ASSTSVGAVSYEQY
TRBV13	TRBJ1-6	ASSSTGEFSYNSPLH
TRBV6-5	TRBJ1-6	ASSYRGLDSPLH
TRBV14	TRBJ2-1	ASSQGRFGGGNEQF
TRBV7-2	TRBJ2-1	ASSLGGGNYNEQF
TRBV5-6	TRBJ1-6	ASSLGQGTTLH
TRBV28	TRBJ2-7	ASIGGRAPGGEQY
TRBV4-1	TRBJ2-5	ASSQAIQERQTQY
TRBV10-1	TRBJ1-4	ASRRTAAHEKLF
TRBV27	TRBJ1-5	ASSLTGGALSNQPQH
TRBV6-5	TRBJ1-2	ASSYLRSGRDGYT
TRBV27	TRBJ2-2	ASRHGQGRTGELF
TRBV5-1	TRBJ1-1	ASSPTWGRSEAF
TRBV2	TRBJ2-3	ASSNVKREGQLYLTDTQY
TRBV11-3	TRBJ2-1	ASSSFSSPTEQF
TRBV7-2	TRBJ2-3	ASSPTFGDTQY
TRBV4-3	TRBJ2-7	ASSQDWEDEQY
TRBV7-9	TRBJ1-1	ASSLQKNTEAF
TRBV11-2	TRBJ2-7	ASSFLQGWGYEQY
TRBV27	TRBJ2-6	ASSLYWTGGTGANVLT
TRBV11-3	TRBJ1-1	ASSLGGQGLNTEAF
TRBV11-2	TRBJ2-2	ASPRGLGTGELF
TRBV7-8	TRBJ1-5	ASSLGKGLEPQH
TRBV2	TRBJ1-5	ASSEGQGGGQPQH
TRBV27	TRBJ2-1	ASSLLSTGDEQF
TRBV11-3	TRBJ2-1	ASSGGLWGNEQF
TRBV2	TRBJ1-1	ASSAPFQGRNTEAF